The 28 T cell receptor beta chains reported below all come from one sample, sequenced in a study of CD8 T cells in ankylosing spondylitis. TCRdb re-called the 5' RACE reads with MiXCR, one entry per CDR3 protein. This table has around 300,000 distinct CDR3 sequences, around 21% appearing once. Sequencing was performed on blood, either unsorted or a sorted T cell fraction (not recorded which). These receptors all come from a female donor with ankylosing spondylitis or in good health (not recorded which).

This clonotype was detected a few times. The chain is built from TRBV6-1 and TRBJ2-3; 13 nucleotides match TRBD2. Germline CDR1 reads MNHNS; CDR2 reads SASEGT. The CDR3 has 15 amino acids. Germline trimming cut 6 bases from V and 2 bases from J; bases unmatched to any gene: 2. CDR3 coding DNA: TGTGCCAGCAGGGGACTAGCGGGATCCACAGATACGCAGTATTTT. Protein: CASRGLAGSTDTQYF.

The CDR3, as DNA: TGTGCCAGCAGGACTAGCGGGATCTCCTACAATGAGCAGTTCTTC. Its protein product is CASRTSGISYNEQFF. V is TRBV27 and J is TRBJ2-1, with 11 bases that match TRBD2. The CDR3 contains 15 residues. Germline V gene sequence: CDR1 MNHEY, CDR2 SMNVEV (reference sequence). Trimming removed 6 bases from V and 0 bases from J; junction bases left unmatched: 1.

The chain's CDR3 is CSAGGGYNEQFF. The CDR3 region has the DNA TGCAGTGCCGGGGGGGGCTACAATGAGCAGTTCTTC. The chain joins TRBV20-1 to TRBJ2-1; 8 bases are shared with TRBD2. Germline trimming cut 6 bases from V and 3 bases from J; bases unmatched to any gene: 1. The CDR3 sequence is 12 residues long. Looked up from germline, CDR1 is DFQATT and CDR2 is SNEGSKA (reference sequence).

The V gene is TRBV11-2, the J gene TRBJ2-5; 8 bases are a match to TRBD2. This CDR3 is built from 15 residues. Germline V gene lookup returns CDR1 SGHAT and CDR2 FQNNGV. V gave up 2 bases and J gave up 4 bases; unmatched junction bases: 6. The CDR3 region has the DNA TGTGCCAGCAGCTTATCAGGACTAGCCGGAGAGACCCAGTACTTC. Translation: CASSLSGLAGETQYF.

The chain combines TRBV4-3 with TRBJ2-7, with 8 bases fitting TRBD2. CDR1 is LGHNA and CDR2 is YSLEER in the germline V gene. V was pared by 2 bases and J by 5 bases, with 8 bases of the junction left unmatched. The CDR3 is 15 residues long. The CDR3 DNA is TGCGCCAGCAGCCAATGGGGAGCGGGAGTCCACGAGCAGTACTTC. This translates into CASSQWGAGVHEQYF.

The V call is TRBV5-1, the J call TRBJ2-3; TRBD2 matches 9 bases. Germline V gene lookup returns CDR1 SGHRS and CDR2 YFSETQ. The CDR3 has 17 residues. Trimming at V came to 2 bases and at J to 2 bases, leaving 9 bases not matched to a gene. The CDR3 sequence: CASSFGLAGAATDTQYF. Here the CDR3 DNA reads TGCGCCAGCAGCTTTGGCTTAGCGGGAGCGGCCACAGATACGCAGTATTTT. The whole variable domain, filled in from reference TRBV5-1 and TRBJ2-3, reads KAGVTQTPRYLIKTRGQQVTLSCSPISGHRSVSWYQQTPGQGLQFLFEYFSETQRNKGNFPGRFSGRQFSNSRSEMNVSTLELGDSALYLCASSFGLAGAATDTQYFGPGTRLTVL.

The rearrangement joins TRBV28 to TRBJ2-7; D call uncertain. Germline V gene lookup returns CDR1 MDHEN and CDR2 SYDVKM. CDR3 length equals 12 residues. Trimming cost V 2 bases and J 5 bases, with 7 bases left between them. CDR3 nucleotide sequence: TGTGCCAGCAGTTTAACAAGAAACGAGCAGTACTTC. This translates into CASSLTRNEQYF.

The rearrangement links TRBV5-1 to TRBJ2-5; weak D call: TRBD1 (6 bases). The germline V gene has CDR1 SGHRS and CDR2 YFSETQ. The CDR3 has 15 residues. The germline V and J ends were trimmed by 3 bases and 4 bases, with 16 bases remaining between them. The DNA of the CDR3 is TGCGCCAGCAGCTCGCAGGGACAACGAGGAGAGACCCAGTACTTC. This sequence encodes CASSSQGQRGETQYF.

This clonotype was detected a few times. The chain uses TRBV5-5 and TRBJ1-2; no clear D gene. V lost 0 bases, J lost 8 bases, and 14 bases lay in between. The germline V gene encodes CDR1 SGHKS and CDR2 YYEKEE (reference sequence). CDR3 length equals 14 residues. The CDR3 DNA is TGTGCCAGCAGCTTGGGGGTCAGGCTGATGGGCTACACCTTC. Amino acids: CASSLGVRLMGYTF.

This clonotype was picked up a small number of times. CDR3 protein: CASSLTRGNTEAFF. The CDR3 DNA is TGCGCCAGCAGCTTGACCAGGGGGAACACTGAAGCTTTCTTT. This sequence joins TRBV5-1 and TRBJ1-1; D might be TRBD1 (6 bases). The V end was cut by 1 base, the J end by 1 base, with 8 bases between. CDR3 length: 14 residues. In germline, CDR1 is SGHRS, CDR2 YFSETQ.

This clonotype was seen a few times. The V call is TRBV25-1, the J call TRBJ2-1; 9 bases match TRBD2. CDR3 size: 17 residues. Trimming cost V 11 bases and J 8 bases; bases outside gene matches: 22. Per the germline V gene, CDR1 is MGHDK and CDR2 is SYGVNS. CDR3 coding DNA: TGTGCCTCCGGGGGGGGAGCGGGAGGCCCTCGGGCCGATGAGCAGTTCTTC. This translates into CASGGGAGGPRADEQFF.

This clonotype was detected a few times. V and J are TRBV11-3 and TRBJ1-1; weak D call: TRBD1 (6 bases). Germline CDR1 SGHNT, CDR2 YENEEA. The length of the CDR3 is 14 residues. The V end lost 2 bases, the J end lost 2 bases, and 9 bases lay between the germline ends. The CDR3: CASSLLGTNTEAFF. The CDR3 DNA follows: TGTGCCAGCAGCTTACTGGGGACAAACACTGAAGCTTTCTTT.

The V and J genes are TRBV6-5 and TRBJ1-1, with 9 bases lining up with TRBD1. Germline V CDR1 and CDR2: MNHEY, SVGAGI. V lost 0 bases to trimming and J lost 4 bases; unmatched junction nucleotides: 9. There are 17 residues in the CDR3. The CDR3 spells CASSYSRRDRAITEAFF. Written as DNA, the CDR3 is TGTGCCAGCAGTTACTCAAGGCGGGACAGGGCGATCACTGAAGCTTTCTTT.

V and J are TRBV20-1 and TRBJ2-5; TRBD2 might be the D (6 bases). Germline CDR1 reads DFQATT; CDR2 reads SNEGSKA (reference sequence). Trimming pared 0 bases from V and 0 bases from J, leaving 11 bases between. This CDR3 region has 15 residues. This CDR3 is CSARDWRENQETQYF. CDR3 nucleotides: TGCAGTGCTAGAGATTGGAGGGAGAACCAAGAGACCCAGTACTTC.

This clonotype turned up a few times. The chain combines TRBV29-1 with TRBJ2-7; 8 bases match TRBD2. Germline V gives CDR1 SQVTM, CDR2 ANQGSEA. The CDR3 runs 14 residues. With 2 bases clipped from V and 3 bases from J, the junction kept 6 bases outside the gene matches. The CDR3 bases are TGCAGCGTTGAAAGGCTAGCGGGCCACTACGAGCAGTACTTC. It specifies CSVERLAGHYEQYF.

This clonotype turned up a few times. The chain employs TRBV11-2 and TRBJ1-5; the D is unclear. V was cut by 3 bases and J by 2 bases, with 8 bases left in between. Germline loops: CDR1 SGHAT, CDR2 FQNNGV. This CDR3 is 14 amino acids long. The CDR3 DNA is TGTGCCAGCAGCTTGTACGGGGGCAATCAGCCCCAGCATTTT. This codes for CASSLYGGNQPQHF.

This chain connects TRBV16 to TRBJ2-7; 7 bases map to TRBD1. V lost 4 bases, J lost 3 bases, and 18 bases stayed unmatched. This CDR3 is 18 amino acids long. From germline, CDR1 is KGHSY and CDR2 FQNENV. The CDR3 coding sequence is TGTGCCAGCAGCCCGGTTCAGGGATCAGGGGGAAAGTTCTACGAGCAGTACTTC. The encoded protein is CASSPVQGSGGKFYEQYF.

This chain joins TRBV10-2 and TRBJ2-1; 12 positions match TRBD2. Unmatched junction bases numbered 13, after V lost 7 bases and J lost 0 bases. This CDR3 has 19 residues. The germline V gene has CDR1 WSHSY and CDR2 SAAADI. This chain's CDR3 is CASKTARTSGISSYNEQFF. In nucleotides, the CDR3 is TGCGCCAGCAAAACCGCACGGACTAGCGGGATTAGCTCCTACAATGAGCAGTTCTTC.

The chain couples TRBV7-2 to TRBJ2-1; 8 bases align to TRBD2. V gave up 5 bases and J gave up 3 bases; unmatched junction bases: 12. Germline CDR1 reads SGHTA; CDR2 reads FQGNSA. The CDR3 consists of 17 residues. CDR3 sequence reads: CASSRKRIGRVYNEQFF. CDR3 in DNA: TGTGCCAGCAGCCGTAAACGCATCGGGAGGGTCTACAATGAGCAGTTCTTC.

A few counts support this clonotype. The V call is TRBV2, the J call TRBJ2-1; D perhaps matches TRBD1 (6 bases). V shed 4 bases and J shed 16 bases, with 14 bases lying between them. Germline assignment: CDR1 SNHLY and CDR2 FYNNEI. This CDR3 is built from 11 residues. CDR3 bases: TGTGCCAGCAGTGTAACACAGGGCCCCTTCTTC. This codes for CASSVTQGPFF.

The chain is built from TRBV7-9 and TRBJ1-2; 7 nucleotides line up with TRBD1. The germline CDR1 and CDR2 sequences are SEHNR and FQNEAQ (reference sequence). V shed 5 bases and J 0 bases; nucleotides not matched to a gene: 6. The CDR3 extends over 15 amino acids. CDR3 in DNA: TGTGCCAGCAGCGCGTACAGGGGCTCTAACTATGGCTACACCTTC. Translated, it gives CASSAYRGSNYGYTF.

This clonotype was found many times. The V call is TRBV5-6, the J call TRBJ2-3; D is uncertain. V was pared by 4 bases and J by 4 bases, with 16 bases between. Germline loops: CDR1 SGHDT, CDR2 YYEEEE. This CDR3 contains 15 residues. CDR3 nucleotides: TGTGCCAGCAGCGTCGGACCCCCATCCCCAGATACGCAGTATTTT. Its translation is CASSVGPPSPDTQYF. Looking up the rest from reference TRBV5-6 and TRBJ2-3 gives the full variable domain: DAGVTQSPTHLIKTRGQQVTLRCSPKSGHDTVSWYQQALGQGPQFIFQYYEEEERQRGNFPDRFSGHQFPNYSSELNVNALLLGDSALYLCASSVGPPSPDTQYFGPGTRLTVL.

The rearrangement uses TRBV11-2 and TRBJ2-7; unclear D gene. Trimming stripped 5 bases from V and 0 bases from J, with 8 bases between. The CDR3 totals 13 residues. Per germline, CDR1 SGHAT and CDR2 FQNNGV. The CDR3 nucleotides read TGTGCCAGCAGCCCCCTGACCTCCTACGAGCAGTACTTC. Its protein product is CASSPLTSYEQYF. The full variable domain, completed using reference TRBV11-2 and TRBJ2-7, is EAGVAQSPRYKIIEKRQSVAFWCNPISGHATLYWYQQILGQGPKLLIQFQNNGVVDDSQLPKDRFSAERLKGVDSTLKIQPAKLEDSAVYLCASSPLTSYEQYFGPGTRLTVT.

This clonotype was counted ten times or more. This sequence joins TRBV29-1 and TRBJ1-4; D call uncertain. The V end was cut by 7 bases, the J end by 8 bases, with 11 bases between. The CDR3 has 11 residues. CDR1 and CDR2 from the germline V gene are SQVTM and ANQGSEA. Here the CDR3 DNA reads TGCAGCGGCAGGCTTGGAGAAAAACTGTTTTTT. This translates into CSGRLGEKLFF.

The sample holds many counts of this clonotype. This CDR3 is CATSDPGSGVDDTQYF. CDR3 bases: TGTGCCACCAGTGATCCGGGTAGCGGGGTCGATGATACGCAGTATTTT. The rearrangement joins TRBV24-1 to TRBJ2-3; TRBD2 agrees at 8 bases. CDR3 size: 16 residues. V gave up 3 bases and J gave up 6 bases; unmatched junction bases: 10. Germline assignment: CDR1 KGHDR and CDR2 SFDVKD.

This clonotype was recorded only once. The chain recombines TRBV20-1 with TRBJ2-3; a weak D match, TRBD2 (6 bases). Germline loops: CDR1 DFQATT, CDR2 SNEGSKA (reference sequence). Trimming pared 6 bases from V and 3 bases from J, leaving 16 bases between. There are 14 residues in the CDR3. The CDR3 loop reads CSAPGGSGTDTQYF. The CDR3 DNA reads TGCAGTGCCCCCGGAGGGAGTGGTACAGATACGCAGTATTTT.

The CDR3 loop is CASSYGQRFGGYTF. The CDR3 region has the DNA TGTGCCAGCAGTTACGGGCAGAGGTTCGGTGGCTACACCTTC. The V and J genes are TRBV6-2 or TRBV6-3 and TRBJ1-2; no definite D call. The V gene's germline CDR1 is MNHEY and CDR2 SVGEGT. This CDR3 has 14 residues. Trimming took 2 bases from V and 7 from J, leaving 14 bases between them.

The CDR3 loop is CASSSGESPLHF. CDR3 bases: TGTGCCAGCAGTTCAGGGGAGTCACCCCTCCACTTT. The J gene is TRBJ1-6, the V gene TRBV6-5; D is possibly TRBD1 (6 bases). The germline V gene has CDR1 MNHEY and CDR2 SVGAGI. V lost 4 bases to trimming and J lost 10 bases, with 8 bases between them. This CDR3 comprises 12 residues.